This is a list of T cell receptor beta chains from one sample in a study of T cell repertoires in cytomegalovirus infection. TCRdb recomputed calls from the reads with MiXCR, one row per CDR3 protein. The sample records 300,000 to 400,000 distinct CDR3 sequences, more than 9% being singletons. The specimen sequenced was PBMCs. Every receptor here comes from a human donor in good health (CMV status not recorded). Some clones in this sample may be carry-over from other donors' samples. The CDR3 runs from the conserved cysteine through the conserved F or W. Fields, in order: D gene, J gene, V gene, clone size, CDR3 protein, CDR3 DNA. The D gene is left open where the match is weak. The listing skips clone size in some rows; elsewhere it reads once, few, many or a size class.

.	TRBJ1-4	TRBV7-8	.	CASSLGLGTNEKLFF	TGTGCCAGCAGCTTAGGTTTGGGGACTAATGAAAAACTGTTTTTT
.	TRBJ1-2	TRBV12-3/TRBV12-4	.	CASRPQGGYTF	TGTGCCAGCAGACCCCAAGGGGGCTACACCTTC
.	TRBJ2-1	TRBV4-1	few	CASSLRDGLATYNEQFF	TGCGCCAGCAGCCTCCGCGACGGCCTAGCAACCTACAATGAGCAGTTCTTC
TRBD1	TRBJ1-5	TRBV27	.	CASSVDRVISNQPQHF	TGTGCCAGCAGTGTAGACAGGGTCATTAGCAATCAGCCCCAGCATTTT
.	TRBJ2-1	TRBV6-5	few	CASSYSIEGRRGRNEQFF	TGTGCCAGCAGTTACTCGATTGAGGGGCGGAGAGGACGCAATGAGCAGTTCTTC
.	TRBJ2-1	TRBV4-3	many	CASSQDGNRYNEQFF	TGCGCCAGCAGCCAAGATGGCAATAGGTACAATGAGCAGTTCTTC
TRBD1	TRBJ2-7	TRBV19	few	CASSTWTTSGQGWYF	TGTGCCAGTAGTACCTGGACAACCTCTGGACAGGGGTGGTACTTC
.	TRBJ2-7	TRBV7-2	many	CASSRDLLAYEQYF	TGTGCCAGCAGCCGGGACCTTCTTGCCTACGAGCAGTACTTC
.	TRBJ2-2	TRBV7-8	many	CASSLLAVANTGELFF	TGTGCCAGCAGCCTATTAGCGGTCGCGAACACCGGGGAGCTGTTTTTT
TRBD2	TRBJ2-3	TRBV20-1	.	CSKIPSGFTDTQYF	TGCAGTAAGATACCTAGCGGATTCACAGATACGCAGTATTTT
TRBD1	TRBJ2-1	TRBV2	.	CASSARDRAYNEQFF	TGTGCCAGCAGTGCCCGGGACAGGGCCTACAATGAGCAGTTCTTC
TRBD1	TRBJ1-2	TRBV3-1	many	CASSQARTGGHWTGDGYTF	TGTGCCAGCAGCCAGGCACGGACAGGGGGACACTGGACCGGAGATGGCTACACCTTC
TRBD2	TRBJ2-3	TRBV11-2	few	CASSQRERLTDTQYF	TGTGCCAGCAGCCAGCGGGAGAGGTTAACAGATACGCAGTATTTT
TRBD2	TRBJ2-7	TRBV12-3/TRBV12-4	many	CASSPGLAGTPYEQYF	TGTGCCAGCAGCCCCGGACTAGCGGGAACCCCCTACGAGCAGTACTTC
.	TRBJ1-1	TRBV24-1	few	CATSDSGAGTEAFF	TGTGCCACCAGTGATTCTGGAGCCGGCACTGAAGCTTTCTTT
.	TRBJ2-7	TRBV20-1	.	CSARDALQPSYEQYF	TGCAGTGCTAGAGACGCCCTACAACCCTCCTACGAGCAGTACTTC
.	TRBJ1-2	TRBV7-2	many	CASSLRTIDGYTF	TGTGCCAGCAGCTTAAGGACAATCGATGGCTACACCTTC
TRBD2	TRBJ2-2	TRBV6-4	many	CASSRTSGDTGELFF	TGTGCCAGCAGCAGGACTAGCGGGGACACCGGGGAGCTGTTTTTT
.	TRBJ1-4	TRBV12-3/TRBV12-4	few	CASRAGKNEKLFF	TGTGCCAGCAGGGCAGGGAAGAATGAAAAACTGTTTTTT
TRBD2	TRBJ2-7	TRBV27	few	CASSLSPSGRRRDEQYF	TGTGCCAGCAGTTTATCGCCTAGCGGGAGAAGACGGGACGAGCAGTACTTC
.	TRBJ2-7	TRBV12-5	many	CASGLVKVIRSYEQYF	TGTGCTAGTGGTTTGGTAAAGGTCATCCGATCCTACGAGCAGTACTTC
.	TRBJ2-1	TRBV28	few	CASSLVQNYANEQFF	TGTGCCAGCAGTTTGGTTCAAAACTATGCCAATGAGCAGTTCTTC
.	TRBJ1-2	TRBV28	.	CASSQLQGTYGYTF	TGTGCCAGCAGTCAACTACAGGGTACATATGGCTACACCTTC